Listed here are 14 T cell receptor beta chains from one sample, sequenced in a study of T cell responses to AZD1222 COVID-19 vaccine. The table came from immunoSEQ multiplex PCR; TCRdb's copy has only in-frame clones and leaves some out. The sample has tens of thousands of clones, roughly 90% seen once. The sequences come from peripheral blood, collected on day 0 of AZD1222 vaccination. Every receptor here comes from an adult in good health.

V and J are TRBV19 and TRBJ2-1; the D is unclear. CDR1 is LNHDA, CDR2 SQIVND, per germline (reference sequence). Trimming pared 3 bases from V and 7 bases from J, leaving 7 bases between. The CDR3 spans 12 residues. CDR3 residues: CASSIGGNEQFF. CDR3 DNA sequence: TGTGCCAGTAGTATCGGTGGGAATGAGCAGTTCTTC.

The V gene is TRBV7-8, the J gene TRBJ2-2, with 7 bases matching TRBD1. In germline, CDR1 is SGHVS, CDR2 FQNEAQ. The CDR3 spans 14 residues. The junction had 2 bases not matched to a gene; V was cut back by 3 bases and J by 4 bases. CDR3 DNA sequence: TGTGCCAGCAGCTTCGGGACAGCCACCGGGGAGCTGTTTTTT. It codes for CASSFGTATGELFF. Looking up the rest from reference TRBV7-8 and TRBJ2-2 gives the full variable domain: GAGVSQSPRYKVAKRGQDVALRCDPISGHVSLFWYQQALGQGPEFLTYFQNEAQLDKSGLPSDRFFAERPEGSVSTLKIQRTQQEDSAVYLCASSFGTATGELFFGEGSRLTVL.

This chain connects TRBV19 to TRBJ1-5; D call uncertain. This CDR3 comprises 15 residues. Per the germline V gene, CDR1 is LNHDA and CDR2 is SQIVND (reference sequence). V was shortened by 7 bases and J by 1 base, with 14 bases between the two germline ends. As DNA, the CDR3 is TGTGCCAGTAAGGAATTTAGTGGGAGCAATCAGCCCCAGCATTTT. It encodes CASKEFSGSNQPQHF.

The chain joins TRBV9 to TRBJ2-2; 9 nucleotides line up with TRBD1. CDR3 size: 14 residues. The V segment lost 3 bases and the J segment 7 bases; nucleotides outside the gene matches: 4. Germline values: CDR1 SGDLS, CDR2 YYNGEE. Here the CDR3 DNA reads TGTGCCAGCAGCGAAACAGGGGGCCTCGGGGAGCTGTTTTTT. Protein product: CASSETGGLGELFF.

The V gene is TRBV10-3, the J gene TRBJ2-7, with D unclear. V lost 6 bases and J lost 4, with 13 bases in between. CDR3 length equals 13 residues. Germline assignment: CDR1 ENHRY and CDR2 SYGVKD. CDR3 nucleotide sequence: TGTGCCATCAGGGCAGGCATGGGGTACGAGCAGTACTTC. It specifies CAIRAGMGYEQYF.

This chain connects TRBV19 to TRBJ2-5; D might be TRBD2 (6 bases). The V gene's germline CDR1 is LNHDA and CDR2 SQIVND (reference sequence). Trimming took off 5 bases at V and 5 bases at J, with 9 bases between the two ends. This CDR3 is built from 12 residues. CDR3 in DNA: TGTGCCAGTAGTTTCGGAGGGGAGACCCAGTACTTC. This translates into CASSFGGETQYF.

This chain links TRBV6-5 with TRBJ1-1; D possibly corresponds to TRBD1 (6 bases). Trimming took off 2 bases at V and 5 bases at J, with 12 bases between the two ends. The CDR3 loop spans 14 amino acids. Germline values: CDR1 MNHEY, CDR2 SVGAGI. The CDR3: CASSYGDIGTEAFF. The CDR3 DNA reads TGTGCCAGCAGTTACGGGGACATCGGGACTGAAGCTTTCTTT.

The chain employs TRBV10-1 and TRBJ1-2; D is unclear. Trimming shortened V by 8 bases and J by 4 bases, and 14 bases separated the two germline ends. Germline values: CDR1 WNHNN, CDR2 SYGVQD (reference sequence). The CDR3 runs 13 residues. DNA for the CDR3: TGCGCCAGCGGGAACCCTGGTAGCTATGGCTACACCTTC. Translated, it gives CASGNPGSYGYTF.

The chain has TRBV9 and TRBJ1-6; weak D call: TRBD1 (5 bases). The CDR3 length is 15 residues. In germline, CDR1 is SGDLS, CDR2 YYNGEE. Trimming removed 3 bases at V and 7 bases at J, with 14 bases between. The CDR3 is CASSATVKLNSPLHF. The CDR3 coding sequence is TGTGCCAGCAGCGCGACAGTGAAATTGAATTCACCCCTCCACTTT.

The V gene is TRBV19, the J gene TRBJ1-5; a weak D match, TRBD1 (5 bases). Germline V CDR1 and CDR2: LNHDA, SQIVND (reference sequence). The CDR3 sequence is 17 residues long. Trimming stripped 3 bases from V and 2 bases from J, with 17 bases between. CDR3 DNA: TGTGCCAGTAGTATTCGATCCGGGGCAGCGGGCAATCAGCCCCAGCATTTT. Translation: CASSIRSGAAGNQPQHF.

This chain's CDR3 is CASSLWDGAEAFF. CDR3 nucleotides: TGTGCCAGCAGTTTATGGGACGGGGCTGAAGCTTTCTTT. The gene calls are TRBV27 and TRBJ1-1; D may be TRBD1 (5 bases). V lost 1 base and J lost 6, with 9 bases in between. Germline V gives CDR1 MNHEY, CDR2 SMNVEV (reference sequence). The CDR3 length is 13 residues.

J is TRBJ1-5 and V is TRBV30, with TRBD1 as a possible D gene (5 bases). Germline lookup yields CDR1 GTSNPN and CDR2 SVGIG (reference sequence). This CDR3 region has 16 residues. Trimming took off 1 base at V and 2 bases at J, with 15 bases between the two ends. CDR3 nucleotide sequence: TGTGCCTGGAGTGCGAGTTTTAGGGGTGGCAATCAGCCCCAGCATTTT. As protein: CAWSASFRGGNQPQHF.

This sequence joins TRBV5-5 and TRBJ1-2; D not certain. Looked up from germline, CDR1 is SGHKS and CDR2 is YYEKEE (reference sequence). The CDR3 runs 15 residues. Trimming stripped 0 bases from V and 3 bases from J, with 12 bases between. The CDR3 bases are TGTGCCAGCAGCTTGGCCCCACAGCGCGACTATGGCTACACCTTC. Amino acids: CASSLAPQRDYGYTF. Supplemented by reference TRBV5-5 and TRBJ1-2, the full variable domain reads DAGVTQSPTHLIKTRGQQVTLRCSPISGHKSVSWYQQVLGQGPQFIFQYYEKEERGRGNFPDRFSARQFPNYSSELNVNALLLGDSALYLCASSLAPQRDYGYTFGSGTRLTVV.

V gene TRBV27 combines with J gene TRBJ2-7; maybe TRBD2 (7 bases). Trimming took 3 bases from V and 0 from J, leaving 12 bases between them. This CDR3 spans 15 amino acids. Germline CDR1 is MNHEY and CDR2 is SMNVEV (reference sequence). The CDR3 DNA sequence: TGTGCCAGCAGTTTGCGGGGGCCTGGCTCCTACGAGCAGTACTTC. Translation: CASSLRGPGSYEQYF.